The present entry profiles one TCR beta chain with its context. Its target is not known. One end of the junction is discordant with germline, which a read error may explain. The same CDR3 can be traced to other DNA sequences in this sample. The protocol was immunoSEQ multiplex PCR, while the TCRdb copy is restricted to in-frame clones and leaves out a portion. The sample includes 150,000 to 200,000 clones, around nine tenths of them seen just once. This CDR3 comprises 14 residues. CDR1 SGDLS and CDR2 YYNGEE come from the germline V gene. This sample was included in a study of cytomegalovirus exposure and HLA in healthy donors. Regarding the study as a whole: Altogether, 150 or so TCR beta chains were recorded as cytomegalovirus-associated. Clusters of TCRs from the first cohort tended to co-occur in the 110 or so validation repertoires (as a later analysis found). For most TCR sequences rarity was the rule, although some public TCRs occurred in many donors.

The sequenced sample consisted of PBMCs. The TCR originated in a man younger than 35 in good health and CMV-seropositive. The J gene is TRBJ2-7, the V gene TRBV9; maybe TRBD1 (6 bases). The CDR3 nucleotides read TGTGCCAGCAGCGTAGGGGGGCAGGGGTACGAACAGTACTTC. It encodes CASSVGGQGYEQYF.